The 5 T cell receptor beta chains given below trace back to one sample, sequenced in a study of OX40 agonist ivuxolimab in advanced cancers. Profiled with immunoSEQ multiplex PCR; TCRdb holds only in-frame clones, not every one. The repertoire holds just under 65,000 clones, with around 80% as singletons. The input for sequencing was CD4+ or CD8+ T cells sorted from blood, taken in a trial of the OX40 agonist ivuxolimab. The receptors were gathered from an adult with an advanced solid tumor such as melanoma, head and neck, liver or kidney cancer.

In regard to this clone: The sample holds other DNA sequences that translate to the same CDR3. The rearrangement joins TRBV5-1 to TRBJ2-7, with D uncertain. CDR3 length: 12 amino acids. CDR1 is SGHRS, CDR2 YFSETQ, per germline. V was cut by 4 bases and J by 3 bases, with 8 bases left in between. CDR3 DNA: TGCGCCAGCAGCGGCGGAGTCTACGAGCAGTACTTC. Residues: CASSGGVYEQYF.

The rearrangement joins TRBV30 to TRBJ2-1; 9 nucleotides align to TRBD1. CDR3 size: 13 residues. V lost 5 bases, J lost 4 bases, and 3 bases stayed unmatched. Germline CDR1 GTSNPN, CDR2 SVGIG (reference sequence). The CDR3 protein is CAWGTGPYNEQFF. The DNA for the CDR3 is TGTGCCTGGGGGACAGGGCCGTACAATGAGCAGTTCTTC.

The chain recombines TRBV6-5 with TRBJ2-2, with 9 bases aligning to TRBD2. CDR3 size: 15 residues. Trimming removed 8 bases from V and 0 bases from J; junction bases left unmatched: 4. Germline values: CDR1 MNHEY, CDR2 SVGAGI. The CDR3 coding sequence is TGTGCCAGCTCACGCGGGGGGGCGAACACCGGGGAGCTGTTTTTT. This encodes CASSRGGANTGELFF.

The chain couples TRBV19 to TRBJ2-6; perhaps TRBD1 as D (5 bases). The germline V gene has CDR1 LNHDA and CDR2 SQIVND (reference sequence). The V and J ends lost 4 bases and 7 bases respectively, with 11 bases between them. This CDR3 has 14 residues. CDR3 amino acids: CASSTTVRANVLTF. The CDR3 nucleotides are TGTGCCAGTAGTACGACAGTAAGAGCCAACGTCCTGACTTTC.

This clone was seen only a few times. The chain employs TRBV7-2 and TRBJ2-5; no clear D. Germline V gene data show CDR1 as SGHTA and CDR2 as FQGNSA. The length of the CDR3 is 12 residues. With 3 bases removed from V and 9 bases from J, the gap between germline ends came to 11 bases. The CDR3 DNA reads TGTGCCAGCAGCTTGAATGGGATGTCCCAGTACTTC. Translation gives CASSLNGMSQYF.